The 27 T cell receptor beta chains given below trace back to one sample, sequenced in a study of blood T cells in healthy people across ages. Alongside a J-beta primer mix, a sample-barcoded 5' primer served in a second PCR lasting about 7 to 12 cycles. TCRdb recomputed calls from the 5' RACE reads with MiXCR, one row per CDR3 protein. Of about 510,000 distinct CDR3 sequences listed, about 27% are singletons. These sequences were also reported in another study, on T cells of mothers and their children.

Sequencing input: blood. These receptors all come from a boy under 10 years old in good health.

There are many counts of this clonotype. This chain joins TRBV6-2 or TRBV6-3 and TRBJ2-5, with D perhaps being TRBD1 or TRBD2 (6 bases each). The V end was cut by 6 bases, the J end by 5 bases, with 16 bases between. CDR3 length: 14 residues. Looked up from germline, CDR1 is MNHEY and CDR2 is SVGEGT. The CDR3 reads CASSSRRGRETQYF. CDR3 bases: TGTGCCAGCAGCTCCCGGAGGGGGAGGGAGACCCAGTACTTC.

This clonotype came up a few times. CDR3 DNA sequence: TGTGCCAGCAGTTCTAACCTAGATAGGGCCATCTTGGGGGAGCTGTTTTTT. The encoded protein is CASSSNLDRAILGELFF. This chain joins TRBV7-8 and TRBJ2-2; no reliable D call. CDR3 length equals 17 residues. Germline V gene lookup returns CDR1 SGHVS and CDR2 FQNEAQ. The V end was cut by 6 bases, the J end by 8 bases, with 25 bases between.

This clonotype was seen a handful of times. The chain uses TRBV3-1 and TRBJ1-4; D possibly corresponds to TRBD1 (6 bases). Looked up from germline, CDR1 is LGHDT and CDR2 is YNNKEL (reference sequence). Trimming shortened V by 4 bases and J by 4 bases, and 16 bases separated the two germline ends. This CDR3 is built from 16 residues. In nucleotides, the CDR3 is TGTGCCAGCAGCCTTGACAGAGGGGGGGATAATGAAAAACTGTTTTTT. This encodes CASSLDRGGDNEKLFF.

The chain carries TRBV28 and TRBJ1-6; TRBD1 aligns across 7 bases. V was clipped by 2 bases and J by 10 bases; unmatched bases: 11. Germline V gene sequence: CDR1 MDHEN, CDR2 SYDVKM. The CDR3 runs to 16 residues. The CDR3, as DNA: TGTGCCAGCAGTTTAGGCCTGGGACAGAGTATCTCACCCCTCCACTTT. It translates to CASSLGLGQSISPLHF.

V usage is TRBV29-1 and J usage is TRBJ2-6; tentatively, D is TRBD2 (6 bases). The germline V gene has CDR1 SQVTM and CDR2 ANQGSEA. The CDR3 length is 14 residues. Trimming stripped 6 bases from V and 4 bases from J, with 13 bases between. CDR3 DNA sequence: TGCAGCGTCAAGGCGGGGTACGGGGCCAACGTCCTGACTTTC. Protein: CSVKAGYGANVLTF.

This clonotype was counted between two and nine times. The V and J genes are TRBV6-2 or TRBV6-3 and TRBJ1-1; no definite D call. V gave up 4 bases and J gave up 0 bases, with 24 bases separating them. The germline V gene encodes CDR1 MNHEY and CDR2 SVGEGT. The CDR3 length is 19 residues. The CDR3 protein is CASSFPIRPLLAMNTEAFF. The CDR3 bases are TGTGCCAGCAGTTTCCCTATTCGGCCCCTCCTGGCCATGAACACTGAAGCTTTCTTT.

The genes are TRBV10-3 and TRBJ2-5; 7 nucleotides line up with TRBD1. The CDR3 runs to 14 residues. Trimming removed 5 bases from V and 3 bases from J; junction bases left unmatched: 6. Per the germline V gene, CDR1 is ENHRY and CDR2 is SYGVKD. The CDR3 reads CAISRDSSKETQYF. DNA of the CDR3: TGTGCCATCAGTCGGGACAGCTCGAAAGAGACCCAGTACTTC.

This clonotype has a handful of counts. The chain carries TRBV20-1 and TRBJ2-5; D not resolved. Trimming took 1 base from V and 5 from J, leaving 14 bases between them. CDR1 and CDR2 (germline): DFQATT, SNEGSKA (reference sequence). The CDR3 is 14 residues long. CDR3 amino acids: CSARAVWAPETQYF. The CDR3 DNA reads TGCAGTGCTAGAGCGGTCTGGGCACCGGAGACCCAGTACTTC.

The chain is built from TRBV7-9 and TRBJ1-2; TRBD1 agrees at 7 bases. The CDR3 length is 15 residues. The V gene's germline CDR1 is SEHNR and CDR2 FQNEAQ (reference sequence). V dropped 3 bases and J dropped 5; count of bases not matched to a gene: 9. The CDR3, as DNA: TGTGCCAGCAGCTTCCTAACCGGGACAGAGTATGGCTACACCTTC. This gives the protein CASSFLTGTEYGYTF.

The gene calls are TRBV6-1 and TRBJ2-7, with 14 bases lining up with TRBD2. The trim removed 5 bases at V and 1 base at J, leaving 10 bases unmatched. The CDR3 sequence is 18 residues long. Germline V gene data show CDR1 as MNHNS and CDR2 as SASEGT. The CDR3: CASSPRGGLAGVSYEQYF. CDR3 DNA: TGTGCCAGCAGTCCCCGGGGGGGACTAGCGGGAGTTTCCTACGAGCAGTACTTC.

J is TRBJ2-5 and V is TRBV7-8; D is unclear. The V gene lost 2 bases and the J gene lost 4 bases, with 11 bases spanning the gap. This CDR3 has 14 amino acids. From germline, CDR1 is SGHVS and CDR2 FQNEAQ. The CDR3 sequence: CASSLKGRRETQYF. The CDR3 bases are TGTGCCAGCAGCTTAAAGGGAAGGCGAGAGACCCAGTACTTC. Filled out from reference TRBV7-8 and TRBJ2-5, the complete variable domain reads GAGVSQSPRYKVAKRGQDVALRCDPISGHVSLFWYQQALGQGPEFLTYFQNEAQLDKSGLPSDRFFAERPEGSVSTLKIQRTQQEDSAVYLCASSLKGRRETQYFGPGTRLLVL.

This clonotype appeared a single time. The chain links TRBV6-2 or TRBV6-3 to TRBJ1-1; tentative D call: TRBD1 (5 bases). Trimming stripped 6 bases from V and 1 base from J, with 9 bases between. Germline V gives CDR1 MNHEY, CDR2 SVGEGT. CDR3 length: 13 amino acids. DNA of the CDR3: TGTGCCAGCAGATTCGACAGGAACACTGAAGCTTTCTTT. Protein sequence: CASRFDRNTEAFF.

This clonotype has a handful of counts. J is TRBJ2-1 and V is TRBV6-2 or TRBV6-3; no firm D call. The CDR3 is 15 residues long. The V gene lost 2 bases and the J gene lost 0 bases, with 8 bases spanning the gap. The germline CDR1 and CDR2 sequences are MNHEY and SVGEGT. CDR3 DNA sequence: TGTGCCAGCAGTTACGGGTTCAGCTCCTACAATGAGCAGTTCTTC. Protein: CASSYGFSSYNEQFF.

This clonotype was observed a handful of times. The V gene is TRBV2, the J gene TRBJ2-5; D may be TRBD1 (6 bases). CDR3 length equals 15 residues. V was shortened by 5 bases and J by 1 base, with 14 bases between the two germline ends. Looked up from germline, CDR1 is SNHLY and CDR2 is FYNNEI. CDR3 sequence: CASSSGRGRQETQYF. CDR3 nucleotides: TGTGCCAGCAGTTCGGGCAGGGGCCGCCAAGAGACCCAGTACTTC.

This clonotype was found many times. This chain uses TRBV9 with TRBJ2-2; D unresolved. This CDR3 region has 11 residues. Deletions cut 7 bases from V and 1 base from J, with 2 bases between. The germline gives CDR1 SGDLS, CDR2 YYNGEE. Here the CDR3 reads CASGNTGELFF. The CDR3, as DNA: TGTGCCAGCGGGAACACCGGGGAGCTGTTTTTT. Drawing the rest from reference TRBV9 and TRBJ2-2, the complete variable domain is DSGVTQTPKHLITATGQRVTLRCSPRSGDLSVYWYQQSLDQGLQFLIQYYNGEERAKGNILERFSAQQFPDLHSELNLSSLELGDSALYFCASGNTGELFFGEGSRLTVL.

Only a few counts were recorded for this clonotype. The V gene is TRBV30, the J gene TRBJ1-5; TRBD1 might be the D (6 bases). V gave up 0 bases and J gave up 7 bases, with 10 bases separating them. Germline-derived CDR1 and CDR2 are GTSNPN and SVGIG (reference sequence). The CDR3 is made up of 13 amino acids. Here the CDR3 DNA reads TGTGCCTGGAGTGTACAGGGCGGACAGCCCCAGCATTTT. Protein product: CAWSVQGGQPQHF.

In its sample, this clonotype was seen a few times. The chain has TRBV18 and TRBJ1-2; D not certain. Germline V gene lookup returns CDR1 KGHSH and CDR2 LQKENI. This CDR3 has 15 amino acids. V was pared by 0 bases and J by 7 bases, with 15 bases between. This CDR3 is CASSPPPTRYLGYTF. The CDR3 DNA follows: TGTGCCAGCTCACCACCTCCAACCAGATATCTTGGCTACACCTTC.

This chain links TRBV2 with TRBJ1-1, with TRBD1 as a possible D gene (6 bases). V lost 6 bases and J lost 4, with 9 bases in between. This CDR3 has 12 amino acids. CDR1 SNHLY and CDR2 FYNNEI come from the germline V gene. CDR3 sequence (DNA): TGTGCCAGCAGGGGGGCTGGCACTGAAGCTTTCTTT. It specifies CASRGAGTEAFF.

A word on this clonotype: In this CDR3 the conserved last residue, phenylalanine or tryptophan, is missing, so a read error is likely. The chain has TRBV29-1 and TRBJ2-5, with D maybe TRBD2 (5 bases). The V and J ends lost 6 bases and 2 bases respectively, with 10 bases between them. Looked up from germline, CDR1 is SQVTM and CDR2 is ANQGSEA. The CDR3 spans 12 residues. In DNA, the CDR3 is TGCAGCGTGAAGAGCGGACAAGAGACCCAGTACCTC. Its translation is CSVKSGQETQYL.

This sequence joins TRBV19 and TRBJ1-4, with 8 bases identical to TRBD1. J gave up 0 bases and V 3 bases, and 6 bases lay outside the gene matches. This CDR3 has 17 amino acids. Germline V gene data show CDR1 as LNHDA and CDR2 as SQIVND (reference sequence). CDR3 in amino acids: CASSMGTGTTTNEKLFF. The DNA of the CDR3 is TGTGCCAGTAGTATGGGGACAGGTACTACAACTAATGAAAAACTGTTTTTT.

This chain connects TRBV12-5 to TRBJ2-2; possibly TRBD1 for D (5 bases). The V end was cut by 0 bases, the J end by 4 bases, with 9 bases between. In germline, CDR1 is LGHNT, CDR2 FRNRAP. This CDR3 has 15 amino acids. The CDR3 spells CASGLVLGRTGELFF. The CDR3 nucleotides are TGTGCTAGTGGTTTGGTACTGGGGCGCACCGGGGAGCTGTTTTTT.

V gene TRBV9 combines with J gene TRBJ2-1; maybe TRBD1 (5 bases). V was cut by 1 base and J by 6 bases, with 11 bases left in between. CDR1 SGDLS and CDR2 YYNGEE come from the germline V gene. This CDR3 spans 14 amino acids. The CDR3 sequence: CASSVQGQRNEQFF. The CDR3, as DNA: TGTGCCAGCAGCGTACAGGGTCAGCGCAATGAGCAGTTCTTC.

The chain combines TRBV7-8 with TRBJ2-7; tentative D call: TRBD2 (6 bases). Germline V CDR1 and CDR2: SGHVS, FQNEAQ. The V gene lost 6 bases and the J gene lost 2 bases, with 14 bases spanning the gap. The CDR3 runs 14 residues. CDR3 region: CASRPLASPYEQYF. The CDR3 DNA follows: TGTGCCAGCAGGCCCCTAGCGTCCCCCTACGAGCAGTACTTC.

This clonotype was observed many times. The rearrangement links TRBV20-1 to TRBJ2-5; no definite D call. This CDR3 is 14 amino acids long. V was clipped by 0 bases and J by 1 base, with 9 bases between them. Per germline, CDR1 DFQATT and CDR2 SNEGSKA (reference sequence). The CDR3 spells CSARDGQVQETQYF. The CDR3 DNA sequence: TGCAGTGCTAGAGATGGGCAGGTCCAAGAGACCCAGTACTTC.

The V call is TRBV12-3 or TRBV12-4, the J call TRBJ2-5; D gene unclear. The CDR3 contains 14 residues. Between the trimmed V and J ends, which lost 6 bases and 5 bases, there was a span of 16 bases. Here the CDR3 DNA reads TGTGCCAGCAGACCGGACCTGGCGGCGGAGACCCAGTACTTC. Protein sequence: CASRPDLAAETQYF.

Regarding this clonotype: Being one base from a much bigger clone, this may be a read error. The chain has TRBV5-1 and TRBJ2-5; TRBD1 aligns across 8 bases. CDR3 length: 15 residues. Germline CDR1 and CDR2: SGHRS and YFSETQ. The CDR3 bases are TGCGCCAACAGCTTTTCCCCGGACAGGGAGAAGACCCAGTACTTC. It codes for CANSFSPDREKTQYF.

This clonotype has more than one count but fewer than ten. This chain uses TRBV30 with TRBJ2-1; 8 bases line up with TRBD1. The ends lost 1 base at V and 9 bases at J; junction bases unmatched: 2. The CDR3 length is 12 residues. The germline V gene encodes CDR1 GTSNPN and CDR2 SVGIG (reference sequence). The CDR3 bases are TGTGCCTGGAGTGCAGGGGGCTTTGAGCAGTTCTTC. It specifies CAWSAGGFEQFF.